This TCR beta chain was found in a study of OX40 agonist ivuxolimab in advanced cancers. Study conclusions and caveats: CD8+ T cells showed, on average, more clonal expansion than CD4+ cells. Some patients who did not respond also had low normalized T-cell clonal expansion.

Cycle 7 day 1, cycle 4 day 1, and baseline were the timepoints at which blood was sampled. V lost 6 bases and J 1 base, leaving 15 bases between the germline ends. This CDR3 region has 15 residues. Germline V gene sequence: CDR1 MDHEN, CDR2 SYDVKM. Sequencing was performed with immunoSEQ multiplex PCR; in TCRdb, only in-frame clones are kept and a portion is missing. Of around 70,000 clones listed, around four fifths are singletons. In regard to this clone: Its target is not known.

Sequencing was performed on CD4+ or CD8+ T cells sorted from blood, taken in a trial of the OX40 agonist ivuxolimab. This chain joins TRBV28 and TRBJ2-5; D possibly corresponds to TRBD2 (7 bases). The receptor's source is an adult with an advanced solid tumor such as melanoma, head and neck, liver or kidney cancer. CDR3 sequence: CASRGGGDGQETQYF. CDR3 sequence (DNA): TGTGCCAGCAGAGGAGGGGGGGATGGCCAAGAGACCCAGTACTTC.